This entry describes one TCR beta chain. V shed 5 bases, J shed 4 bases, and the junction held 17 bases outside the gene matches. There are 17 residues in the CDR3. The germline V gene encodes CDR1 SGHAT and CDR2 FQNNGV. The data originate from a study of control samples from healthy donors and cancer patients. The repertoire was sequenced with immunoSEQ multiplex PCR; TCRdb's copy has only in-frame clones and lacks some. The sample lists 130,000 or so clones, roughly 89% occurring once. V gene TRBV11-2 combines with J gene TRBJ2-7, with 7 bases aligning to TRBD1. Sequencing used blood. The clonotype comes from a man aged 18 to 29 in good health. The DNA of the CDR3 is TGTGCCAGCAGCCCCCCCGTAGGGGGACAGAGCCGGTACGAGCAGTACTTC. The encoded protein is CASSPPVGGQSRYEQYF.